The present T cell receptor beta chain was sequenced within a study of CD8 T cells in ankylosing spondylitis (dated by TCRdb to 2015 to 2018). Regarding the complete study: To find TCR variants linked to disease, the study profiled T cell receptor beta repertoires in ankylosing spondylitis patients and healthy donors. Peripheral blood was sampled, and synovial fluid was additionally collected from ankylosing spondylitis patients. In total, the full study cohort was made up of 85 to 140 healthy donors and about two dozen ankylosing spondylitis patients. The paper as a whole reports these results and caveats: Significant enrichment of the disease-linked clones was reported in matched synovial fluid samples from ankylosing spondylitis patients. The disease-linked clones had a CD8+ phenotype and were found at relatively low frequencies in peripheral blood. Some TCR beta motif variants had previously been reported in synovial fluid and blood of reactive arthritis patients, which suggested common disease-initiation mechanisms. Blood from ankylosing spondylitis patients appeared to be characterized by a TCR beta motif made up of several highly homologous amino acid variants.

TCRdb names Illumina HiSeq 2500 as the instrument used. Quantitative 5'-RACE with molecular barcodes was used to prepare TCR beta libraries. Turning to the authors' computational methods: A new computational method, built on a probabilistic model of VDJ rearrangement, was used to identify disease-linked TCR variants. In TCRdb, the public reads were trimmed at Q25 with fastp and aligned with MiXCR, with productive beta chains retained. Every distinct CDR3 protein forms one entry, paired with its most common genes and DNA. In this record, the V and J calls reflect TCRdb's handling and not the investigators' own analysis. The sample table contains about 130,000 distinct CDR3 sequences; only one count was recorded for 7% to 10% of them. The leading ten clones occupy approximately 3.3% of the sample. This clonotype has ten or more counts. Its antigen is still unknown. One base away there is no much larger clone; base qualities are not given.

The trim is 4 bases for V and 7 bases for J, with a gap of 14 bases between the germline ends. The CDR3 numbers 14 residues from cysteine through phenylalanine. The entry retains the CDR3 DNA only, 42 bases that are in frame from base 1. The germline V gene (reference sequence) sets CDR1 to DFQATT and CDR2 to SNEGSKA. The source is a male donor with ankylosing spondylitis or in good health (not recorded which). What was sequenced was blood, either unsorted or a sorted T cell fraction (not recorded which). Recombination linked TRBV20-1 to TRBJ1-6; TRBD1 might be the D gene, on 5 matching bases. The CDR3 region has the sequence CSATREGINSPLHF. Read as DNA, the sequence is TGCAGTGCTACTCGTGAGGGGATAAATTCACCCCTCCACTTT.